Below, 29 T cell receptor beta chains from the same sample are listed, as sequenced in a study of blood T cell repertoires in COVID-19. TCRdb's table, derived via immunoSEQ multiplex PCR, lists solely in-frame clones and lacks some. Of 440,000 or so clones listed, over 75% were seen once; the top ten hold less than 2%. Sequenced: peripheral blood. These TCRs come from a woman in her forties with COVID-19, enrolled during active disease.

The rearrangement uses TRBV9 and TRBJ1-4; TRBD1 agrees at 8 bases. The V gene end was trimmed by 4 bases and the J gene end by 11 bases; junction bases not matched to a gene: 7. CDR1 is SGDLS, CDR2 YYNGEE, per germline. CDR3 length: 13 residues. Here the CDR3 reads CASSPSDRAKLFF. CDR3 nucleotides: TGTGCCAGCAGCCCTTCGGACAGGGCTAAACTGTTTTTT.

This clone was counted a few times. The chain couples TRBV11-1 to TRBJ2-5; 7 nucleotides match TRBD2. Trimming removed 5 bases from V and 1 base from J; junction bases left unmatched: 4. Germline assignment: CDR1 SGHAT and CDR2 FQDESV (reference sequence). The CDR3 length is 14 residues. CDR3 amino acids: CASSRDYRQETQYF. The CDR3 region has the DNA TGTGCCAGCAGCCGGGACTACCGCCAAGAGACCCAGTACTTC.

This clone appeared once. This rearrangement joins TRBV5-1 to TRBJ2-7; TRBD1 matches 8 bases. The CDR3 loop spans 16 amino acids. The junction had 5 bases not matched to a gene; V was cut back by 0 bases and J by 0 bases. In germline, CDR1 is SGHRS, CDR2 YFSETQ. CDR3 protein: CASSLAAGGLSYEQYF. The CDR3 DNA reads TGCGCCAGCAGCTTGGCGGCAGGGGGCCTCTCCTACGAGCAGTACTTC.

This clone was recorded once. This chain joins TRBV7-2 and TRBJ2-7, with 13 nucleotides matching TRBD2. Germline V gene sequence: CDR1 SGHTA, CDR2 FQGNSA. V lost 3 bases, J lost 4 bases, and 3 bases stayed unmatched. The CDR3 is made up of 15 amino acids. The CDR3 DNA follows: TGTGCCAGCAGCTTGACACTAGCGGGAGGGTACGAGCAGTACTTC. Translated: CASSLTLAGGYEQYF.

The genes are TRBV6-2 or TRBV6-3 and TRBJ2-7; possible D gene TRBD2, 5 bases. V lost 6 bases, J lost 9 bases, and 21 bases lay in between. The CDR3 covers 14 residues. Germline CDR1 MNHEY, CDR2 SVGEGT. CDR3 in DNA: TGTGCCAGCAGCACCCTGGTCCCTTCCCGGGGGCAGTACTTC. This translates into CASSTLVPSRGQYF.

As for this clone: The same CDR3 is also encoded by other DNA sequences in this sample. In nucleotides, the CDR3 is TGTGCCAGCAGTTTACGAAGGGGTAGCAATCAGCCCCAGCATTTT. This codes for CASSLRRGSNQPQHF. The chain recombines TRBV27 with TRBJ1-5; possible D gene TRBD1, 5 bases. Trimming left V 2 bases short and J 0 bases short, with 8 bases between. The CDR3 has 15 amino acids. Germline CDR1 reads MNHEY; CDR2 reads SMNVEV (reference sequence).

The chain combines TRBV27 with TRBJ2-1, with 7 bases lining up with TRBD1. Germline CDR1 MNHEY, CDR2 SMNVEV (reference sequence). Trimming took 7 bases from V and 2 from J; bases not matched to a gene: 5. This CDR3 region has 14 residues. CDR3 DNA sequence: TGTGCCAGCACCCCGACAGGGCCCTACAATGAGCAGTTCTTC. Translated: CASTPTGPYNEQFF.

V and J are TRBV5-8 and TRBJ2-3, with 8 bases that match TRBD2. V was clipped by 0 bases and J by 0 bases; unmatched bases: 3. There are 16 residues in the CDR3. CDR1 SGHTS and CDR2 YDEGEE come from the germline V gene. CDR3 DNA: TGTGCCAGCAGCTTGGCAAGCGGGGGTAGCACAGATACGCAGTATTTT. Residues: CASSLASGGSTDTQYF.

The chain uses TRBV7-9 and TRBJ2-7, with 10 nucleotides matching TRBD1. The CDR3 consists of 15 residues. Germline CDR1 SEHNR, CDR2 FQNEAQ (reference sequence). V was clipped by 5 bases and J by 5 bases; unmatched bases: 9. In nucleotides, the CDR3 is TGTGCCAGCAGCACCCCCGGGACAGGGGTCCACGAGCAGTACTTC. Translation: CASSTPGTGVHEQYF.

The chain joins TRBV4-3 to TRBJ2-3; 12 bases are a match to TRBD2. Losses at the gene ends were 3 bases for V and 2 bases for J; bases not matched to a gene: 9. Germline V lookup: CDR1 LGHNA, CDR2 YSLEER. The CDR3 contains 18 residues. CDR3 loop: CASSQDPSGGAVTDTQYF. CDR3 DNA: TGCGCCAGCAGCCAGGACCCTAGCGGGGGGGCTGTCACAGATACGCAGTATTTT.

The chain's CDR3 is CASSYAQGSSGYTF. The CDR3 DNA is TGTGCCAGCAGTTACGCGCAGGGTAGTAGCGGCTACACCTTC. This chain connects TRBV6-2 or TRBV6-3 to TRBJ1-2; TRBD1 might be the D (5 bases). CDR3 size: 14 residues. Trimming stripped 2 bases from V and 8 bases from J, with 15 bases between. Germline values: CDR1 MNHEY, CDR2 SVGEGT.

V is TRBV19 and J is TRBJ1-2; perhaps TRBD1 as D (6 bases). Trimming left V 3 bases short and J 6 bases short, with 17 bases between. The CDR3 spans 15 residues. In germline, CDR1 is LNHDA, CDR2 SQIVND (reference sequence). CDR3 loop: CASSIKHSGADGYTF. The CDR3 nucleotides read TGTGCCAGTAGTATCAAGCATTCAGGGGCGGATGGCTACACCTTC.

This chain connects TRBV6-1 to TRBJ2-5; the D gene is possibly TRBD2 (6 bases). The germline CDR1 and CDR2 sequences are MNHNS and SASEGT. Trimming cost V 2 bases and J 2 bases, with 18 bases left between them. The CDR3 is 17 amino acids. Written as DNA, the CDR3 is TGTGCCAGCAGTGAATATGTGGGTAGCGGAATTCAAGAGACCCAGTACTTC. Its protein is CASSEYVGSGIQETQYF.

This clone was seen a single time. The chain couples TRBV7-6 to TRBJ2-7; 7 positions agree with TRBD1. V lost 3 bases and J lost 1; bases outside the gene matches: 3. Looked up from germline, CDR1 is SGHVS and CDR2 is FNYEAQ. The CDR3 sequence is 14 residues long. Here the CDR3 DNA reads TGTGCCAGCAGCTTTGGGACAGAATCCTACGAGCAGTACTTC. Residues: CASSFGTESYEQYF.

The rearrangement uses TRBV5-1 and TRBJ2-3, with TRBD2 identical over 8 bases. V was clipped by 4 bases and J by 4 bases; unmatched bases: 8. Germline V gene data show CDR1 as SGHRS and CDR2 as YFSETQ. This CDR3 is 15 amino acids long. The CDR3 sequence: CASSREGLSSDTQYF. The CDR3 DNA reads TGCGCCAGCAGCCGGGAGGGGTTGAGCTCAGATACGCAGTATTTT.

CDR3 DNA: TGTGCCAGCAGCCCGCCGGGGGAGATCCTCACCGGGGAGCTGTTTTTT. Translation gives CASSPPGEILTGELFF. The chain is built from TRBV28 and TRBJ2-2, with D possibly TRBD2 on 6 matching bases. The germline V gene has CDR1 MDHEN and CDR2 SYDVKM. V shed 6 bases and J shed 4 bases, with 18 bases lying between them. The CDR3 is 16 residues long.

V and J are TRBV24-1 and TRBJ2-1, with 10 bases fitting TRBD2. Germline assignment: CDR1 KGHDR and CDR2 SFDVKD. V shed 0 bases, J shed 7 bases, and the junction held 8 bases outside the gene matches. CDR3 length: 17 amino acids. CDR3 coding DNA: TGTGCCACCAGTGATTTGCTAGGTAGCGGGGGGAAAAATGAGCAGTTCTTC. Protein product: CATSDLLGSGGKNEQFF.

This chain uses TRBV9 with TRBJ2-6; no reliable D call. This CDR3 is built from 12 residues. V lost 4 bases and J 7 bases, leaving 6 bases between the germline ends. Germline V CDR1 and CDR2: SGDLS, YYNGEE. CDR3 bases: TGTGCCAGCAGCTTAATCGCCAACGTCCTGACTTTC. Translating it yields CASSLIANVLTF.

The J gene is TRBJ1-4, the V gene TRBV2, with D maybe TRBD1 (5 bases). The CDR3 has 15 amino acids. V was clipped by 5 bases and J by 5 bases, with 15 bases between them. Germline values: CDR1 SNHLY, CDR2 FYNNEI. The CDR3 loop is CASSKDGQPNEKLFF. CDR3 sequence (DNA): TGTGCCAGCAGTAAAGACGGACAACCAAATGAAAAACTGTTTTTT. The whole variable domain, filled in from reference TRBV2 and TRBJ1-4, reads EPEVTQTPSHQVTQMGQEVILRCVPISNHLYFYWYRQILGQKVEFLVSFYNNEISEKSEIFDDQFSVERPDGSNFTLKIRSTKLEDSAMYFCASSKDGQPNEKLFFGSGTQLSVL.

Note on this clone: A read error may produce the germline difference seen at one junction end. The DNA for the CDR3 is TGTGCCAGCAGTGAGGCGGGGCCCTTGTTTTTCTTC. This sequence encodes CASSEAGPLFFF. V is TRBV25-1 and J is TRBJ2-7; D might be TRBD2 (6 bases). Germline V lookup: CDR1 MGHDK, CDR2 SYGVNS. The CDR3 has 12 residues.

The V gene is TRBV27, the J gene TRBJ1-1; D unresolved. Germline V gives CDR1 MNHEY, CDR2 SMNVEV (reference sequence). The CDR3 is 12 amino acids. Trimming left V 6 bases short and J 4 bases short, with 9 bases between. The CDR3 loop is CASRESGTEAFF. CDR3 nucleotide sequence: TGTGCCAGCAGGGAGTCCGGCACTGAAGCTTTCTTT.

The chain has TRBV13 and TRBJ1-5; 9 bases align to TRBD1. There are 15 residues in the CDR3. V shed 2 bases, J shed 7 bases, and the junction held 6 bases outside the gene matches. The germline gives CDR1 PRHDT, CDR2 FYEKMQ (reference sequence). DNA of the CDR3: TGTGCCAGCAGCTTACATACAGGGGGCGAACAGCCCCAGCATTTT. This sequence encodes CASSLHTGGEQPQHF. Full variable domain (rest looked up from reference TRBV13 and TRBJ1-5): AAGVIQSPRHLIKEKRETATLKCYPIPRHDTVYWYQQGPGQDPQFLISFYEKMQSDKGSIPDRFSAQQFSDYHSELNMSSLELGDSALYFCASSLHTGGEQPQHFGDGTRLSIL.

The chain couples TRBV18 to TRBJ2-5, with 11 bases lining up with TRBD2. Germline V gene lookup returns CDR1 KGHSH and CDR2 LQKENI. V was clipped by 5 bases and J by 0 bases; unmatched bases: 5. There are 16 residues in the CDR3. The CDR3 DNA reads TGTGCCAGCTCAAGACTAGCGGGGTGGGACCAAGAGACCCAGTACTTC. Amino acid sequence: CASSRLAGWDQETQYF.

The V call is TRBV28, the J call TRBJ1-6, with TRBD1 matching over 7 bases. There are 16 residues in the CDR3. Germline-derived CDR1 and CDR2 are MDHEN and SYDVKM. J lost 9 bases, V lost 3 bases, and 11 bases had no gene match. The chain's CDR3 is CASSLYRGTEGSPLHF. The CDR3 DNA reads TGTGCCAGCAGTTTGTACAGGGGAACCGAAGGTTCACCCCTCCACTTT.

CDR3 bases: TGTGCCAGCAGTGAAGGACTAGCGGGAGTAGAGACCCAGTACTTC. This gives the protein CASSEGLAGVETQYF. The chain has TRBV11-2 and TRBJ2-5, with 13 bases fitting TRBD2. The J segment lost 4 bases and the V segment lost 6 bases, leaving 5 bases of the junction unmatched. Germline V gene data show CDR1 as SGHAT and CDR2 as FQNNGV. The CDR3 extends over 15 amino acids.

The J gene is TRBJ2-2, the V gene TRBV19; 7 positions match TRBD1. The CDR3 is 15 amino acids. Germline assignment: CDR1 LNHDA and CDR2 SQIVND (reference sequence). The V segment lost 6 bases and the J segment 6 bases; nucleotides outside the gene matches: 10. CDR3 bases: TGTGCCAGTAGCCTTCTTGACAGGGCGGCCGGGGAGCTGTTTTTT. It translates to CASSLLDRAAGELFF. The full variable domain, completed using reference TRBV19 and TRBJ2-2, is DGGITQSPKYLFRKEGQNVTLSCEQNLNHDAMYWYRQDPGQGLRLIYYSQIVNDFQKGDIAEGYSVSREKKESFPLTVTSAQKNPTAFYLCASSLLDRAAGELFFGEGSRLTVL.

The CDR3 is CAWSEGQRSIRPQHF. The DNA of the CDR3 is TGTGCCTGGAGTGAGGGACAGCGGAGTATACGGCCCCAGCATTTT. The chain is built from TRBV30 and TRBJ1-5; 7 nucleotides match TRBD1. The CDR3 extends over 15 amino acids. The ends lost 1 base at V and 9 bases at J; junction bases unmatched: 12. Germline V gene lookup returns CDR1 GTSNPN and CDR2 SVGIG (reference sequence).

A word on this clone: Within the sample, other DNA sequences also encode this same CDR3. This chain joins TRBV6-5 and TRBJ1-4, with a weak D call TRBD1 (5 bases). V dropped 2 bases and J dropped 4 bases, with 8 bases sitting between them. The germline V gene has CDR1 MNHEY and CDR2 SVGAGI. The CDR3 sequence is 14 residues long. CDR3: CASSYRGYNEKLFF. In DNA form, the CDR3 reads TGTGCCAGCAGTTACAGGGGTTATAATGAAAAACTGTTTTTT.

The rearrangement uses TRBV10-3 and TRBJ2-2, with TRBD1 matching 9 bases. The CDR3 is made up of 17 amino acids. V trimming: 8 bases; J trimming: 0 bases; junction bases outside the gene matches: 10. Germline V gene lookup returns CDR1 ENHRY and CDR2 SYGVKD. The CDR3 sequence is CAIGVEDRGSNTGELFF. The DNA of the CDR3 is TGTGCCATCGGCGTCGAGGACAGGGGATCGAACACCGGGGAGCTGTTTTTT.